The rows below give T cell receptor beta chains drawn from one sample of a study of blood T cell repertoires in COVID-19. Sequencing used immunoSEQ multiplex PCR; TCRdb keeps in-frame clones, though not all of them. In the table there are over 150,000 clones, around nine tenths of which are singletons. Material: peripheral blood. The source of these receptors is a woman aged 18-29 years who had recovered from COVID-19. Both conserved end residues are part of each CDR3.

j_call: TRBJ1-1
v_call: TRBV6-5
cdr3_aa: CASAGPDRYTEAFF

j_call: TRBJ2-1
v_call: TRBV4-1
cdr3_aa: CASSRQGESNEQFF

j_call: TRBJ2-7
v_call: TRBV11-2
cdr3_aa: CASSTRYGTAFEQYF

j_call: TRBJ2-3
v_call: TRBV7-9
cdr3_aa: CASSLGVRGLAGRTDTQYF

j_call: TRBJ2-1
v_call: TRBV7-2
cdr3_aa: CASSFFQNEQFF

j_call: TRBJ2-2
v_call: TRBV18
cdr3_aa: CASSPRQDYTGELFF

j_call: TRBJ2-1
v_call: TRBV7-6
cdr3_aa: CASSLVLAGGPGNEQFF

j_call: TRBJ2-1
v_call: TRBV2
cdr3_aa: CASTPRAGTYNEQFF

j_call: TRBJ2-1
v_call: TRBV13
cdr3_aa: CASSLLGGEQFF

j_call: TRBJ2-1
v_call: TRBV5-1
cdr3_aa: CASSLVGRAEQFF

j_call: TRBJ2-7
v_call: TRBV6-5
cdr3_aa: CASSYLRGDSYEQYF

j_call: TRBJ2-3
v_call: TRBV5-1
cdr3_aa: CASSLASGGAADTQYF

j_call: TRBJ2-7
v_call: TRBV5-1
cdr3_aa: CASSLLTGEAYEQYF

j_call: TRBJ1-1
v_call: TRBV4-1
cdr3_aa: CASSTGTIASEAFF

j_call: TRBJ2-1
v_call: TRBV18
cdr3_aa: CASSAAGTSGYNEQFF

j_call: TRBJ2-7
v_call: TRBV29-1
cdr3_aa: CSVEARQGVVYEQYF

j_call: TRBJ2-7
v_call: TRBV15
cdr3_aa: CATSSLPGGSGEQYF

j_call: TRBJ2-1
v_call: TRBV9
cdr3_aa: CASSDRGRPYNEQFF

j_call: TRBJ1-6
v_call: TRBV15
cdr3_aa: CATSRGRQGRNSPLHF

j_call: TRBJ1-2
v_call: TRBV24-1
cdr3_aa: CATSDSGTSKEWDGYTF

j_call: TRBJ2-2
v_call: TRBV5-4
cdr3_aa: CASSKGLTSTGELFF